One sample yielded the 14 T cell receptor beta chains listed below, sequenced in a study of blood T cell repertoires in COVID-19. Measured with immunoSEQ multiplex PCR; TCRdb has only the in-frame clones, and not every one. The sample has around 470,000 clones, 89% seen once. The sample comprised peripheral blood. These receptors were collected from a man aged 18 to 30 with COVID-19, enrolled during active disease.

The chain has TRBV20-1 and TRBJ1-1; 8 nucleotides line up with TRBD1. Germline lookup yields CDR1 DFQATT and CDR2 SNEGSKA (reference sequence). This CDR3 comprises 13 residues. The V segment lost 3 bases and the J segment 6 bases; nucleotides outside the gene matches: 6. CDR3: CSASGQGASEAFF. DNA of the CDR3: TGCAGTGCTAGTGGACAGGGCGCTTCTGAAGCTTTCTTT.

V and J are TRBV10-2 and TRBJ1-1; D possibly corresponds to TRBD1 (5 bases). Germline V lookup: CDR1 WSHSY, CDR2 SAAADI. The length of the CDR3 is 14 residues. The germline V and J ends were trimmed by 2 bases and 4 bases, with 11 bases remaining between them. This CDR3 reads CASSEGRVGTEAFF. CDR3 nucleotide sequence: TGCGCCAGCAGTGAGGGCAGGGTCGGCACTGAAGCTTTCTTT.

The genes are TRBV5-4 and TRBJ2-2, with 9 bases aligning to TRBD1. The CDR3 consists of 14 residues. Germline V CDR1 and CDR2: SGHNT, YYREEE (reference sequence). V shed 3 bases, J shed 6 bases, and the junction held 3 bases outside the gene matches. CDR3 loop: CASSSRTGAGELFF. In DNA, the CDR3 is TGTGCCAGCAGCTCAAGGACAGGGGCCGGGGAGCTGTTTTTT. The full variable domain, its missing parts supplied by reference TRBV5-4 and TRBJ2-2, is ETGVTQSPTHLIKTRGQQVTLRCSSQSGHNTVSWYQQALGQGPQFIFQYYREEENGRGNFPPRFSGLQFPNYSSELNVNALELDDSALYLCASSSRTGAGELFFGEGSRLTVL.

This sequence joins TRBV11-1 and TRBJ2-1; 7 positions match TRBD1. V trimming: 2 bases; J trimming: 4 bases; junction bases outside the gene matches: 8. CDR1 is SGHAT, CDR2 FQDESV, per germline (reference sequence). There are 16 residues in the CDR3. The chain's CDR3 is CASSLFAAGGYNEQFF. The CDR3 DNA follows: TGTGCCAGCAGCTTATTTGCGGCAGGGGGTTACAATGAGCAGTTCTTC.

This clone has just one count. The CDR3 here is CASSRGRDTGELFF. The CDR3 coding sequence is TGTGCCAGCTCGCGGGGGCGCGACACCGGGGAGCTGTTTTTT. This chain links TRBV21-1 with TRBJ2-2; TRBD2 is the table's D call and was not checked against the DNA. TRBV21-1 is classified as a pseudogene. The CDR3 runs 14 residues.

Here the CDR3 DNA reads TGTGCCAGCAGTGAAGCAAGGGGTTCCCCCTACGAGCAGTACTTC. This codes for CASSEARGSPYEQYF. The gene calls are TRBV6-1 and TRBJ2-7; the D gene is possibly TRBD1 (5 bases). This CDR3 spans 15 amino acids. V shed 0 bases and J shed 2 bases, with 11 bases lying between them. Germline assignment: CDR1 MNHNS and CDR2 SASEGT.

The chain has TRBV24-1 and TRBJ2-3, with 11 bases aligning to TRBD2. CDR1 and CDR2 (germline): KGHDR, SFDVKD. This CDR3 has 16 amino acids. V lost 4 bases, J lost 5 bases, and 7 bases stayed unmatched. CDR3 loop: CATSDPLAGEIDTQYF. The CDR3 nucleotides are TGTGCCACCAGTGACCCACTAGCGGGAGAGATAGATACGCAGTATTTT.

CDR3 coding DNA: TGTGCCAGCAGCGTAACAACAGGGGGCTACAATGAGCAGTTCTTC. This sequence encodes CASSVTTGGYNEQFF. J is TRBJ2-1 and V is TRBV11-2, with TRBD1 matching 8 bases. CDR3 length: 15 amino acids. V shed 5 bases and J 3 bases; nucleotides not matched to a gene: 6. Per the germline V gene, CDR1 is SGHAT and CDR2 is FQNNGV.

This sequence joins TRBV6-5 and TRBJ2-7, with TRBD1 matching over 9 bases. Germline V CDR1 and CDR2: MNHEY, SVGAGI. The CDR3 consists of 13 residues. J lost 3 bases, V lost 6 bases, and 3 bases had no gene match. CDR3 sequence: CASRTTGGYEQYF. CDR3 bases: TGTGCCAGCAGGACGACAGGGGGCTACGAGCAGTACTTC.

The chain combines TRBV18 with TRBJ2-1, with 12 bases fitting TRBD1. Germline lookup yields CDR1 KGHSH and CDR2 LQKENI. CDR3 length: 15 residues. The V gene end was trimmed by 6 bases and the J gene end by 7 bases; junction bases not matched to a gene: 7. The CDR3 DNA is TGTGCCAGCTCGCGGGGACAGGGGGCAGGGAATGAGCAGTTCTTC. The encoded protein is CASSRGQGAGNEQFF.

On this clone: This same CDR3 is encoded by further DNA sequences in the sample. V and J are TRBV10-3 and TRBJ2-3; D might be TRBD1 (6 bases). Trimming removed 3 bases at V and 1 base at J, with 8 bases between. The CDR3 has 14 amino acids. Germline V gene lookup returns CDR1 ENHRY and CDR2 SYGVKD. CDR3 nucleotides: TGTGCCATCAGTGAATCAGGGGGCACAGATACGCAGTATTTT. This gives the protein CAISESGGTDTQYF.

The chain links TRBV6-2 or TRBV6-3 to TRBJ2-5; 8 bases map to TRBD2. CDR1 MNHEY and CDR2 SVGEGT come from the germline V gene. V dropped 2 bases and J dropped 3; count of bases not matched to a gene: 5. This CDR3 is 15 amino acids long. The CDR3 is CASSYGGGLEETQYF. DNA of the CDR3: TGTGCCAGCAGTTACGGGGGGGGACTAGAAGAGACCCAGTACTTC.

This clone has just a few counts. V and J are TRBV11-2 and TRBJ2-7; 11 bases fit TRBD1. CDR1 is SGHAT and CDR2 is FQNNGV in the germline V gene. V was clipped by 1 base and J by 6 bases; unmatched bases: 5. The CDR3 spans 15 residues. The CDR3 region has the DNA TGTGCCAGCAGCTTAGGGACAGGGGGCGGCGGCGAGCAGTACTTC. Protein product: CASSLGTGGGGEQYF.

There are a few counts of this clone. The V and J genes are TRBV7-9 and TRBJ1-2; no definite D call. The germline V gene encodes CDR1 SEHNR and CDR2 FQNEAQ (reference sequence). Between the trimmed V and J ends, which lost 6 bases and 7 bases, there was a span of 15 bases. The CDR3 spans 13 residues. The CDR3 spells CASSSLSEGGYTF. The CDR3 nucleotides are TGTGCCAGCAGTTCGCTCTCAGAGGGTGGCTACACCTTC.